The 13 T cell receptor beta chains below were found in one sample sequenced in a study of T cells in Graves' hyperthyroidism and ophthalmopathy. There were TCR beta CDR3 regions amplified from RNA transcripts. HTBI primers were employed in a first-round RT-PCR of the TCR CDR3. One entry per CDR3 protein, called by TCRdb with MiXCR from the multiplex PCR reads. The data contain fewer than 650,000 distinct CDR3 sequences, approximately 15% of them singletons. Material: blood. Receptor source: a woman younger than 45 with Graves' hyperthyroidism that later progressed to Graves' ophthalmopathy.

At least ten counts were recorded for this clonotype. CDR3 residues: CASSPLGEAGNTIYF. In DNA form, the CDR3 reads TGTGCCAGCAGTCCGCTGGGGGAAGCGGGAAACACCATATATTTT. The chain links TRBV12-3 or TRBV12-4 to TRBJ1-3; D is perhaps TRBD1 (5 bases). Deletions cut 5 bases from V and 4 bases from J, with 15 bases between. CDR3 length: 15 amino acids.

This clonotype was recorded at least ten times. The chain is built from TRBV27 and TRBJ2-7; 9 nucleotides line up with TRBD1. With V trimmed by 3 bases and J by 5 bases, 8 bases remained unmatched. This CDR3 spans 15 amino acids. CDR1 and CDR2 (germline): MNHEY, SMNVEV (reference sequence). CDR3 sequence (DNA): TGTGCCAGCAGTTTCGCCGGGACAGGGACCCACGAGCAGTACTTC. Translating gives CASSFAGTGTHEQYF.

This clonotype was observed many times. This chain joins TRBV18 and TRBJ1-2; D may be TRBD1 (5 bases). The CDR3 is 13 residues long. From germline, CDR1 is KGHSH and CDR2 LQKENI. V lost 3 bases and J lost 0, with 5 bases in between. The CDR3 region has the DNA TGTGCCAGCTCACCGGACACTAACTATGGCTACACCTTC. The encoded protein is CASSPDTNYGYTF.

The chain couples TRBV7-9 to TRBJ1-1; weak D call: TRBD1 (6 bases). Per germline, CDR1 SEHNR and CDR2 FQNEAQ (reference sequence). Trimming left V 4 bases short and J 7 bases short, with 16 bases between. The CDR3 totals 14 residues. CDR3 residues: CASSSSRGHLEAFF. The CDR3 coding sequence is TGTGCCAGCAGCTCTAGCCGGGGACACCTTGAAGCTTTCTTT. Supplemented by reference TRBV7-9 and TRBJ1-1, the full variable domain reads DTGVSQNPRHKITKRGQNVTFRCDPISEHNRLYWYRQTLGQGPEFLTYFQNEAQLEKSRLLSDRFSAERPKGSFSTLEIQRTEQGDSAMYLCASSSSRGHLEAFFGQGTRLTVV.

The genes are TRBV2 and TRBJ2-5, with D uncertain. Trimming removed 0 bases from V and 7 bases from J, with 15 bases in between. The CDR3 length is 15 residues. Germline CDR1 reads SNHLY; CDR2 reads FYNNEI. The CDR3 sequence: CASSEAQPGSGTQYF. As DNA, the CDR3 is TGTGCCAGCAGTGAAGCCCAGCCGGGCTCAGGGACCCAGTACTTC.

This clonotype was seen many times. The chain joins TRBV15 to TRBJ2-3; no clear D. The germline gives CDR1 LNHNV, CDR2 YYDKDF (reference sequence). This CDR3 region has 13 residues. V was shortened by 3 bases and J by 0 bases, with 4 bases between the two germline ends. The CDR3 sequence is CATSSGSTDTQYF. The DNA of the CDR3 is TGTGCCACCAGCAGTGGAAGCACAGATACGCAGTATTTT. The whole variable domain, remainder taken from reference TRBV15 and TRBJ2-3, is DAMVIQNPRYQVTQFGKPVTLSCSQTLNHNVMYWYQQKSSQAPKLLFHYYDKDFNNEADTPDNFQSRRPNTSFCFLDIRSPGLGDTAMYLCATSSGSTDTQYFGPGTRLTVL.

Many counts were recorded for this clonotype. The rearrangement uses TRBV11-3 and TRBJ2-1, with D perhaps TRBD1 (5 bases). The germline V and J ends were trimmed by 6 bases and 6 bases, with 12 bases remaining between them. CDR1 SGHNT and CDR2 YENEEA come from the germline V gene. The CDR3 runs 13 residues. CDR3: CASSTSGFNEQFF. The CDR3 DNA reads as TGTGCCAGCAGTACTTCAGGGTTCAATGAGCAGTTCTTC.

In this sample, this clonotype turned up a few times. The genes are TRBV30 and TRBJ2-7; 7 nucleotides agree with TRBD1. Germline V gene data show CDR1 as GTSNPN and CDR2 as SVGIG (reference sequence). With V trimmed by 1 base and J by 6 bases, 18 bases remained unmatched. This CDR3 spans 17 amino acids. CDR3 amino acids: CAWSAKGSWTGPGEQYF. The CDR3, as DNA: TGTGCCTGGAGTGCCAAGGGGAGCTGGACAGGACCAGGCGAGCAGTACTTC.

Details on this clonotype: A read error is possible here, since a much larger clone lies one base away. The rearrangement uses TRBV6-2 or TRBV6-3 and TRBJ2-3; TRBD2 matches 7 bases. The CDR3 spans 15 residues. CDR1 is MNHEY, CDR2 SVGEGT, per germline. For the CDR3, the DNA is TGTGCCAGCTGTTACGTCGGCGGGAGTTCAGATACGCAGTATTTT. This encodes CASCYVGGSSDTQYF.

This clonotype occurred a few times. This clone may be a read error of a much larger clone one base away. The chain employs TRBV6-2 or TRBV6-3 and TRBJ2-1; 7 bases are a match to TRBD2. CDR1 and CDR2 (germline): MNHEY, SVGEGT. This CDR3 region has 15 residues. J gave up 7 bases and V 4 bases, and 10 bases lay outside the gene matches. CDR3 DNA: TGTGCCAGCAGTTCCCTTTCTAGCGGAAAAAATGAGCAGTTCTTC. It specifies CASSSLSSGKNEQFF.

In this sample, this clonotype turned up many times. The rearrangement joins TRBV29-1 to TRBJ1-2, with TRBD1 identical over 10 bases. Germline-derived CDR1 and CDR2 are SQVTM and ANQGSEA. Trimming took 3 bases from V and 8 from J; bases not matched to a gene: 3. CDR3 size: 12 residues. The CDR3 sequence is CSVDDRGRGYTF. As DNA, the CDR3 is TGCAGCGTTGACGACAGGGGGCGCGGCTACACCTTC.

The chain combines TRBV5-1 with TRBJ2-4; the D is unclear. Germline CDR1 SGHRS, CDR2 YFSETQ. With 2 bases removed from V and 2 bases from J, the gap between germline ends came to 8 bases. This CDR3 region has 14 residues. The CDR3 DNA reads TGCGCCAGCAGCTTTTCGGTCACCAAAAACATTCAGTACTTC. Its protein is CASSFSVTKNIQYF.

A few counts support this clonotype. An end of the junction does not agree with germline; a read error may underlie this. V and J are TRBV5-6 and TRBJ2-5, with 8 bases lining up with TRBD2. The CDR3 is made up of 15 amino acids. Germline loops: CDR1 SGHDT, CDR2 YYEEEE. The CDR3 DNA reads TGTGCCAACAGCTCTTACGGGACACGGGGGGGAGCCCAGTACTTC. This translates into CANSSYGTRGGAQYF.